These 29 T cell receptor beta chains were all obtained from the same sample, sequenced in a study of shared clonotypes between healthy human individuals. Profiling relied on immunoSEQ multiplex PCR, and the TCRdb table lists in-frame clones only, not all of them. The data contain over a million clones, about 84% of them singletons. Sequenced sample: memory CD4+ T cells from PBMCs. Subset in this sample: CD45RA-negative fraction. The receptors originated from a man in his late teens or twenties in good health. Some clones in this sample may be carry-over from other donors' samples.

In regard to this clone: This could be a read error, since a much larger clone is one nucleotide away. V and J are TRBV7-3 and TRBJ2-5; D is unresolved. Trimming took off 5 bases at V and 1 base at J, with 8 bases between the two ends. This CDR3 is 13 amino acids long. CDR1 is SGHTA, CDR2 FQGTGA, per germline. The CDR3 DNA sequence: TGTGCCAGCAGCGTAGGCACCCAAGAGACCCAGTACTTC. Its translation is CASSVGTQETQYF.

In the case of this clone: A far larger clone is a single base away, which makes a read error likely. This sample includes further DNA sequences coding for the same CDR3. This sequence joins TRBV27 and TRBJ2-5; no reliable D call. CDR3 length: 11 residues. The V and J ends lost 4 bases and 1 base respectively, with 1 base between them. From germline, CDR1 is MNHEY and CDR2 SMNVEV (reference sequence). CDR3 coding DNA: TGTGCCAGCAGTTCCCAAGAGACCCAGTACTTC. Amino acid sequence: CASSSQETQYF.

The rearrangement uses TRBV6-1 and TRBJ2-2; 10 nucleotides agree with TRBD1. CDR1 is MNHNS and CDR2 is SASEGT in the germline V gene. The CDR3 has 16 residues. The trim removed 1 base at V and 6 bases at J, leaving 5 bases unmatched. DNA for the CDR3: TGTGCCAGCAGTGAAGTGGCCGGGACAGGGGCCGGGGAGCTGTTTTTT. Translating gives CASSEVAGTGAGELFF.

The V and J genes are TRBV5-1 and TRBJ2-7; the D gene is possibly TRBD2 (6 bases). This CDR3 has 16 amino acids. Trimming took 0 bases from V and 6 from J, leaving 19 bases between them. Germline assignment: CDR1 SGHRS and CDR2 YFSETQ. CDR3 nucleotide sequence: TGCGCCAGCAGCTTGGGGGGTAGCGGTGAATTACGCGAGCAGTACTTC. Encoded protein: CASSLGGSGELREQYF.

This chain links TRBV6-4 with TRBJ2-7, with D possibly TRBD1 on 6 matching bases. This CDR3 has 14 residues. CDR1 is MRHNA, CDR2 SNTAGT, per germline. Trimming took off 5 bases at V and 0 bases at J, with 11 bases between the two ends. Here the CDR3 reads CASSYRDPSYEQYF. CDR3 nucleotides: TGTGCCAGCAGTTACAGGGACCCCTCCTACGAGCAGTACTTC.

The chain employs TRBV5-1 and TRBJ1-2; 7 bases fit TRBD1. With V trimmed by 4 bases and J by 7 bases, 10 bases remained unmatched. Germline CDR1 SGHRS, CDR2 YFSETQ. The CDR3 covers 14 residues. The chain's CDR3 is CASSGWGDRVGYTF. The CDR3 DNA sequence: TGCGCCAGCAGCGGTTGGGGAGACAGGGTTGGCTACACCTTC.

The chain is built from TRBV7-2 and TRBJ2-3; 10 bases map to TRBD2. Looked up from germline, CDR1 is SGHTA and CDR2 is FQGNSA. This CDR3 is 18 amino acids long. With 2 bases clipped from V and 2 bases from J, the junction kept 10 bases outside the gene matches. Here the CDR3 reads CASSLRVLAGAHTDTQYF. CDR3 in DNA: TGTGCCAGCAGCTTAAGGGTGCTAGCGGGGGCCCACACAGATACGCAGTATTTT.

The chain recombines TRBV19 with TRBJ1-4, with 7 bases matching TRBD1. V lost 2 bases to trimming and J lost 3 bases; unmatched junction nucleotides: 3. The CDR3 spans 15 residues. CDR1 and CDR2 from the germline V gene are LNHDA and SQIVND (reference sequence). The chain's CDR3 is CASSISGQANEKLFF. The CDR3 nucleotides are TGTGCCAGTAGTATATCAGGACAGGCTAATGAAAAACTGTTTTTT. The full variable domain, in which reference TRBV19 and TRBJ1-4 provide the parts outside the CDR3, is DGGITQSPKYLFRKEGQNVTLSCEQNLNHDAMYWYRQDPGQGLRLIYYSQIVNDFQKGDIAEGYSVSREKKESFPLTVTSAQKNPTAFYLCASSISGQANEKLFFGSGTQLSVL.

The rearrangement joins TRBV7-2 to TRBJ2-5; D unresolved. The CDR3 is made up of 16 amino acids. V was cut by 0 bases and J by 1 base, with 12 bases left in between. Germline assignment: CDR1 SGHTA and CDR2 FQGNSA. Here the CDR3 DNA reads TGTGCCAGCAGCTTAGCGCTATTGGGTTTCCAAGAGACCCAGTACTTC. Protein product: CASSLALLGFQETQYF.

The rearrangement links TRBV19 to TRBJ2-7; tentatively, D is TRBD1 or TRBD2 (5 bases each). CDR1 is LNHDA, CDR2 SQIVND, per germline (reference sequence). The CDR3 loop spans 13 amino acids. The V end lost 11 bases, the J end lost 6 bases, and 20 bases lay between the germline ends. CDR3 loop: CAPLVWDVPEQYF. The CDR3 nucleotides are TGTGCCCCGCTCGTGTGGGACGTTCCCGAGCAGTACTTC.

This rearrangement joins TRBV5-4 to TRBJ2-7; TRBD1 is a possible D gene (5 bases). Germline CDR1 is SGHNT and CDR2 is YYREEE (reference sequence). The length of the CDR3 is 14 residues. V lost 0 bases, J lost 7 bases, and 14 bases lay in between. CDR3 sequence reads: CASSLGQTRTEQYF. CDR3 coding DNA: TGTGCCAGCAGCTTGGGACAGACTCGCACGGAGCAGTACTTC.

About this clone itself: The sample has other DNA sequences that encode this CDR3 too. The chain links TRBV6-1 to TRBJ1-1, with D possibly being TRBD1 (6 bases). Germline CDR1 and CDR2: MNHNS and SASEGT. There are 13 residues in the CDR3. V was cut by 7 bases and J by 2 bases, with 11 bases left in between. The CDR3: CASKGRGNTEAFF. CDR3 nucleotides: TGTGCCAGCAAGGGCAGGGGAAACACTGAAGCTTTCTTT.

The rearrangement uses TRBV5-1 and TRBJ2-2; 13 bases are shared with TRBD2. The CDR3 contains 16 residues. Per the germline V gene, CDR1 is SGHRS and CDR2 is YFSETQ. J was trimmed by 6 bases and V by 4 bases; bases with no gene match: 6. CDR3: CASSPQLAGGPGELFF. CDR3 bases: TGCGCCAGCAGCCCCCAACTAGCGGGAGGGCCCGGGGAGCTGTTTTTT. Filled out from reference TRBV5-1 and TRBJ2-2, the complete variable domain reads KAGVTQTPRYLIKTRGQQVTLSCSPISGHRSVSWYQQTPGQGLQFLFEYFSETQRNKGNFPGRFSGRQFSNSRSEMNVSTLELGDSALYLCASSPQLAGGPGELFFGEGSRLTVL.

The genes are TRBV27 and TRBJ2-2; D might be TRBD2 (5 bases). Trimming removed 3 bases from V and 8 bases from J, with 13 bases in between. CDR3 length equals 14 residues. In germline, CDR1 is MNHEY, CDR2 SMNVEV (reference sequence). CDR3 sequence (DNA): TGTGCCAGCAGTTTCTCCCGGCGGGCAGGGGAGCTGTTTTTT. Translating gives CASSFSRRAGELFF.

The chain links TRBV30 to TRBJ1-5; D is uncertain. Germline loops: CDR1 GTSNPN, CDR2 SVGIG (reference sequence). The CDR3 has 13 residues. Between the trimmed V and J ends, which lost 0 bases and 7 bases, there was a span of 10 bases. CDR3 sequence reads: CAWSVRGKQPQHF. CDR3 nucleotides: TGTGCCTGGAGTGTACGAGGGAAGCAGCCCCAGCATTTT. Looking up the rest from reference TRBV30 and TRBJ1-5 gives the full variable domain: SQTIHQWPATLVQPVGSPLSLECTVEGTSNPNLYWYRQAAGRGLQLLFYSVGIGQISSEVPQNLSASRPQDRQFILSSKKLLLSDSGFYLCAWSVRGKQPQHFGDGTRLSIL.

The V and J genes are TRBV30 and TRBJ2-5; 8 nucleotides match TRBD1. J was trimmed by 4 bases and V by 3 bases; bases with no gene match: 4. Germline loops: CDR1 GTSNPN, CDR2 SVGIG (reference sequence). The CDR3 covers 13 residues. The CDR3 sequence is CAWSRTGGETQYF. DNA for the CDR3: TGTGCCTGGAGCCGAACAGGGGGAGAGACCCAGTACTTC.

Worth noting for this clone: Being one base from a much bigger clone, this may be a read error. The rearrangement uses TRBV11-2 and TRBJ1-1; no reliable D call. V dropped 3 bases and J dropped 0 bases, with 5 bases sitting between them. Germline V gene data show CDR1 as SGHAT and CDR2 as FQNNGV. CDR3 length: 13 amino acids. The CDR3 DNA follows: TGTGCCAGCAGCTTTGACATGAACACTGAAGCTTTCTTT. This sequence encodes CASSFDMNTEAFF.

This chain connects TRBV27 to TRBJ1-2; a weak D match, TRBD1 (6 bases). Germline V gene data show CDR1 as MNHEY and CDR2 as SMNVEV (reference sequence). This CDR3 has 14 amino acids. Trimming took off 6 bases at V and 8 bases at J, with 19 bases between the two ends. CDR3 nucleotide sequence: TGTGCCAGCAGGGCTCCGGGAGGGGGGCGAGGCTACACCTTC. Translation: CASRAPGGGRGYTF.

Concerning this clone itself: Possible read error: a much larger clone is one base away. J is TRBJ1-2 and V is TRBV9; D call uncertain. CDR1 SGDLS and CDR2 YYNGEE come from the germline V gene. The CDR3 loop spans 13 amino acids. The CDR3 protein is CASSPPSRFGYAF. Written as DNA, the CDR3 is TGTGCCAGCAGCCCCCCGTCCCGATTCGGCTACGCCTTC.

This clone was seen only once. The V call is TRBV9, the J call TRBJ2-1; D not resolved. The V and J ends lost 5 bases and 0 bases respectively, with 15 bases between them. The CDR3 consists of 16 residues. Germline V gene sequence: CDR1 SGDLS, CDR2 YYNGEE. The CDR3 sequence is CASSLATGTSYNEQFF. The CDR3 DNA reads as TGTGCCAGCAGTCTCGCCACGGGTACCTCCTACAATGAGCAGTTCTTC.

V gene TRBV30 combines with J gene TRBJ1-1; 9 nucleotides align to TRBD1. V lost 5 bases, J lost 11 bases, and 12 bases stayed unmatched. The CDR3 is made up of 13 amino acids. Germline values: CDR1 GTSNPN, CDR2 SVGIG (reference sequence). DNA for the CDR3: TGTGCCTGGGGTACCGGTTGGGACAGGGCGGCTTTCTTT. Translation: CAWGTGWDRAAFF. Drawing the rest from reference TRBV30 and TRBJ1-1, the complete variable domain is SQTIHQWPATLVQPVGSPLSLECTVEGTSNPNLYWYRQAAGRGLQLLFYSVGIGQISSEVPQNLSASRPQDRQFILSSKKLLLSDSGFYLCAWGTGWDRAAFFGQGTRLTVV.

This chain joins TRBV19 and TRBJ2-2, with 8 bases lining up with TRBD1. The germline CDR1 and CDR2 sequences are LNHDA and SQIVND (reference sequence). The CDR3 runs 16 residues. Trimming removed 6 bases from V and 3 bases from J; junction bases left unmatched: 9. The CDR3 loop reads CASRRDRGQDTGELFF. CDR3 DNA sequence: TGTGCCAGTAGGAGAGACAGGGGACAAGACACCGGGGAGCTGTTTTTT.

V and J are TRBV13 and TRBJ2-7, with D possibly being TRBD2 (7 bases). Germline CDR1 PRHDT, CDR2 FYEKMQ (reference sequence). The CDR3 contains 14 residues. The V and J ends lost 8 bases and 0 bases respectively, with 14 bases between them. The CDR3 DNA sequence: TGTGCCAGCCGGGGGGCATCACTCTCCTACGAGCAGTACTTC. Translated: CASRGASLSYEQYF.

V is TRBV5-1 and J is TRBJ2-5; D is perhaps TRBD2 (5 bases). The germline V and J ends were trimmed by 2 bases and 2 bases, with 10 bases remaining between them. Germline V gene sequence: CDR1 SGHRS, CDR2 YFSETQ. The CDR3 spans 14 residues. CDR3 in DNA: TGCGCCAGCAGCTTCGGACGGACTCAAGAGACCCAGTACTTC. Protein product: CASSFGRTQETQYF.

The J gene is TRBJ2-3, the V gene TRBV4-3; the match to TRBD2 covers 9 bases. V was pared by 6 bases and J by 8 bases, with 9 bases of the junction left unmatched. This CDR3 has 14 residues. Germline CDR1 LGHNA, CDR2 YSLEER. The CDR3 DNA reads TGCGCCAGCAGAATAGCGGGAGCAGTTGGTACGCAGTATTTT. It is translated as CASRIAGAVGTQYF.

The gene calls are TRBV6-6 and TRBJ2-5, with 11 bases that match TRBD2. Germline loops: CDR1 MNHNY, CDR2 SVGAGI (reference sequence). V was pared by 0 bases and J by 5 bases, with 5 bases of the junction left unmatched. The CDR3 spans 16 residues. CDR3 in DNA: TGTGCCAGCAGTTACTCTTTAGCGGGAGGGGGGGAGACCCAGTACTTC. This translates into CASSYSLAGGGETQYF.

A remark on this clone: Germline and junction disagree at one end, which may indicate a read error. The V and J genes are TRBV5-1 and TRBJ2-3; 11 bases align to TRBD2. The CDR3 has 12 residues. Germline assignment: CDR1 SGHRS and CDR2 YFSETQ. The CDR3 DNA reads TGCGCCAGCAGCCCCATTCTAGCGGGGGGTAATTTT. Amino acids: CASSPILAGGNF.

The V and J genes are TRBV5-1 and TRBJ2-3, with TRBD1 identical over 10 bases. V was clipped by 5 bases and J by 3 bases; unmatched bases: 12. This CDR3 comprises 17 residues. The germline CDR1 and CDR2 sequences are SGHRS and YFSETQ. In DNA, the CDR3 is TGCGCCAGCAGTCGGAGAGGGACAGGGGTGGGGACAGATACGCAGTATTTT. Amino acid sequence: CASSRRGTGVGTDTQYF.

CDR3 DNA: TGTGCCAGCAGTTTGTACTCACTAGCGGGAGGCCCAGGAGAGACCCAGTACTTC. Amino acid sequence: CASSLYSLAGGPGETQYF. The chain couples TRBV11-2 to TRBJ2-5, with 12 nucleotides matching TRBD2. The CDR3 covers 18 residues. Per the germline V gene, CDR1 is SGHAT and CDR2 is FQNNGV. V shed 6 bases and J 4 bases; nucleotides not matched to a gene: 15. The variable domain in full, completed from reference TRBV11-2 and TRBJ2-5, reads EAGVAQSPRYKIIEKRQSVAFWCNPISGHATLYWYQQILGQGPKLLIQFQNNGVVDDSQLPKDRFSAERLKGVDSTLKIQPAKLEDSAVYLCASSLYSLAGGPGETQYFGPGTRLLVL.